This entry describes one T cell receptor beta chain. Its antigen is not identified. The protocol was immunoSEQ multiplex PCR, while the TCRdb copy is restricted to in-frame clones and leaves out a portion. This repertoire shows fewer than 100,000 clones, 93% found once; its top ten account for 0.46%. This entry belongs to a study of Tregs in tolerant kidney transplant recipients. Broader study findings: For some patients, primers changed over time, blocking nucleotide-level comparison.

CD4+CD25+CD127- Tregs, CD4+CD25- non-Tregs, CD4 and CD8 cells were sorted. The origin of this receptor is a human donor who received a combined kidney and bone marrow transplant. Source: CD4+ T cells from blood, taken before the transplant.

The CDR3 sequence is CSVEGDRGSGELFF. For the CDR3, the DNA is TGCAGCGTTGAGGGCGACAGGGGGTCCGGGGAGCTGTTTTTT. The rearrangement uses TRBV29-1 and TRBJ2-2, with 9 bases identical to TRBD1. Germline trimming cut 3 bases from V and 6 bases from J; bases unmatched to any gene: 5. Germline CDR1 is SQVTM and CDR2 is ANQGSEA. The CDR3 is 14 residues long.